The rows below give T cell receptor beta chains drawn from one sample of a study of blood T cell repertoires in COVID-19. Sequenced by immunoSEQ multiplex PCR; TCRdb stores in-frame clones only, minus some. Found here are fewer than 250,000 clones, roughly 85% of them singletons; the top ten hold 2.5% to 3%. Material: peripheral blood. These receptors all stem from a woman between 40 and 50 years old with active or convalescent COVID-19. Both conserved end residues are part of each CDR3. A D gene is named only where the DNA matches it firmly. Rows give clone size only sometimes, using once, few, many, or a class for an expanded clone.

cdr3_aa,cdr3_nt,d_call,v_call,j_call,clone_size
CASEQGENIETQYF,TGTGCCTCCGAACAGGGGGAAAATATAGAGACCCAGTACTTC,TRBD1,TRBV30,TRBJ2-5,-
CAIAADRVVTGELFF,TGTGCCATCGCCGCCGACAGGGTAGTAACCGGGGAGCTGTTTTTT,TRBD1,TRBV28,TRBJ2-2,-
CASSPQYPYNEQFF,TGTGCCAGCAGCCCTCAGTACCCCTACAATGAGCAGTTCTTC,-,TRBV7-3,TRBJ2-1,-
CASSLNTGELFF,TGTGCCAGCAGCCTAAACACCGGGGAGCTGTTTTTT,-,TRBV3-1/TRBV3-2,TRBJ2-2,once
CATSDSASGNQPQHF,TGTGCCACCAGTGATAGCGCATCGGGCAATCAGCCCCAGCATTTT,-,TRBV24-1,TRBJ1-5,-
CASSQSNTGVNTEAFF,TGCGCCAGCAGCCAATCTAACACAGGGGTAAACACTGAAGCTTTCTTT,TRBD1,TRBV4-3,TRBJ1-1,-
CSVGQKNTEAFF,TGCAGCGTTGGACAGAAGAACACTGAAGCTTTCTTT,-,TRBV29-1,TRBJ1-1,-
CSVATSGSIYEQYF,TGCAGCGTCGCCACTAGCGGGAGTATCTACGAGCAGTACTTC,TRBD2,TRBV29-1,TRBJ2-7,many
CASLEGGLQETQYF,TGTGCTTCCCTAGAGGGGGGGCTCCAAGAGACCCAGTACTTC,-,TRBV28,TRBJ2-5,-
CASRRRNQEISGGYTF,TGTGCCAGTAGGAGACGGAACCAGGAGATCTCAGGGGGCTACACCTTC,-,TRBV19,TRBJ1-2,-
CASSQDYQGWYNEQFF,TGCGCCAGCAGCCAAGATTATCAGGGGTGGTACAATGAGCAGTTCTTC,-,TRBV4-3,TRBJ2-1,-
CSVRQGPTEAFF,TGCAGCGTTCGACAGGGGCCCACTGAAGCTTTCTTT,TRBD1,TRBV29-1,TRBJ1-1,few
CASSAGINSYEQYF,TGTGCCAGCAGTGCCGGGATCAACTCCTACGAGCAGTACTTC,-,TRBV7-2,TRBJ2-7,few
CASGDRGPYEQYF,TGCGCCAGTGGGGACAGGGGGCCCTACGAGCAGTACTTC,TRBD1,TRBV5-1,TRBJ2-7,-
CASSSHDRGRTGAYGYTF,TGTGCCAGCAGCTCACACGACAGGGGCCGTACTGGGGCCTATGGCTACACCTTC,TRBD1,TRBV9,TRBJ1-2,-
CAWSYSSGNTIYF,TGTGCCTGGAGTTACAGCTCTGGAAACACCATATATTTT,-,TRBV30,TRBJ1-3,-
CGGLGDYEQYF,TGCGGGGGGTTGGGTGACTACGAGCAGTACTTC,-,TRBV20-1,TRBJ2-7,few
CASSEFGGTNTEAFF,TGTGCCAGCAGTGAATTCGGGGGGACGAACACTGAAGCTTTCTTT,-,TRBV25-1,TRBJ1-1,few
CATSDLLGEGDYNEQFF,TGTGCCACCAGTGATTTGCTTGGGGAGGGGGACTACAATGAGCAGTTCTTC,-,TRBV24-1,TRBJ2-1,-
CASVTGTYVTEAFF,TGTGCCAGCGTGACAGGGACATACGTGACTGAAGCTTTCTTT,TRBD1,TRBV7-9,TRBJ1-1,-
CASSPAVGGDSNQPQHF,TGTGCCAGCTCACCCGCCGTCGGAGGAGATAGCAATCAGCCCCAGCATTTT,-,TRBV18,TRBJ1-5,-
CASSPPTGENYGYTF,TGTGCCAGTAGTCCCCCGACAGGGGAAAACTATGGCTACACCTTC,TRBD1,TRBV19,TRBJ1-2,once
CASSYTTGTNEKLFF,TGTGCCAGCAGTTACACGACTGGAACTAATGAAAAACTGTTTTTT,-,TRBV6-5,TRBJ1-4,-
CASSEGADGYTF,TGTGCCAGCAGCGAGGGGGCAGATGGCTACACCTTC,TRBD1,TRBV5-6,TRBJ1-2,-
CASKQGQSNQPQHF,TGTGCCAGTAAACAGGGACAGAGCAATCAGCCCCAGCATTTT,TRBD1,TRBV19,TRBJ1-5,-
CASTNRGGTEAFF,TGTGCCAGTACCAACAGGGGGGGGACTGAAGCTTTCTTT,TRBD1,TRBV19,TRBJ1-1,-
CASGDSGQWDSYEQYF,TGTGCCAGCGGAGATTCAGGACAGTGGGATTCCTACGAGCAGTACTTC,-,TRBV6-6,TRBJ2-7,-
CSVAGQLANVLTF,TGCAGCGTGGCGGGACAGTTAGCCAACGTCCTGACTTTC,-,TRBV29-1,TRBJ2-6,few
CASSQDRGNSPLHF,TGCGCCAGCAGCCAAGATAGGGGGAATTCACCCCTCCACTTT,-,TRBV4-3,TRBJ1-6,-
CAWRTGPETQYF,TGTGCCTGGAGGACAGGGCCAGAGACCCAGTACTTC,TRBD1,TRBV30,TRBJ2-5,-
CASSQFQFSDTQYF,TGTGCCAGCAGCCAGTTTCAGTTCTCAGATACGCAGTATTTT,-,TRBV4-2,TRBJ2-3,-
CASSEGGQGYGGETQYF,TGCGCCAGCAGTGAGGGGGGACAAGGGTACGGAGGAGAGACCCAGTACTTC,-,TRBV10-1,TRBJ2-5,-
CATSDWAGGFDGYTF,TGTGCCACCAGTGATTGGGCAGGGGGCTTCGATGGCTACACCTTC,TRBD1,TRBV24-1,TRBJ1-2,-
CASSSLTGTGGEKLFF,TGTGCCAGCAGCTCGCTTACCGGGACAGGGGGGGAAAAACTGTTTTTT,TRBD1,TRBV7-9,TRBJ1-4,-
CAWVIGAVNTDTQYF,TGTGCCTGGGTTATTGGGGCAGTGAACACAGATACGCAGTATTTT,-,TRBV30,TRBJ2-3,once
CASSESTGPQGANSPLHF,TGTGCCAGCAGTGAATCGACAGGCCCCCAGGGGGCTAATTCACCCCTCCACTTT,TRBD1,TRBV25-1,TRBJ1-6,-